This T cell receptor (beta chain) emerged from a study of blood T cell repertoires in COVID-19. Study at large: Specimens from acute and convalescent COVID-19 originated in the United States, Italy and Spain. In each case, the material was cDNA or gDNA derived from T cells, B-cell-depleted T cells, or PBMCs.

Original data processing: Amplifying reference gene primers gave estimates of nucleated cell counts. Profiled with immunoSEQ multiplex PCR; TCRdb holds only in-frame clones, not every one. The V and J calls and clone size come from that table; D and trimming were worked out from the DNA. The sample lists fewer than 300,000 clones; over 80% were seen once. Germline trimming cut 2 bases from V and 5 bases from J; bases unmatched to any gene: 9. The CDR3 has 16 residues. Germline CDR1 and CDR2: MNHEY and SVGEGT. Sequencing was carried out using peripheral blood. The genes are TRBV6-2 or TRBV6-3 and TRBJ2-3, with 8 bases fitting TRBD1. The sequence derives from a woman aged 35 to 49 who had recovered from COVID-19. This chain's CDR3 is CASSYRRRGRRDTQYF. The DNA for the CDR3 is TGTGCCAGCAGTTACCGTCGCAGGGGGCGCAGAGATACGCAGTATTTT.